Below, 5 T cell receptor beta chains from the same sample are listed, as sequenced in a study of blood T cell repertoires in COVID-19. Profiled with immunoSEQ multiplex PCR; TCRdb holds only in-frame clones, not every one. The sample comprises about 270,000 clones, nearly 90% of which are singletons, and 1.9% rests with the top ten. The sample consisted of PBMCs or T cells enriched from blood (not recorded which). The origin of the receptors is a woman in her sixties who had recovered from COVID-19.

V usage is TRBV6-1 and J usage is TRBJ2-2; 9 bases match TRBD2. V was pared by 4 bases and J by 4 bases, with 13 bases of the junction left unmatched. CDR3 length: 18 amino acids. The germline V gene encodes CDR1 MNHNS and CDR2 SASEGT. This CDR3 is CASSAHSLAGVGTGELFF. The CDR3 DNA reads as TGTGCCAGCAGTGCCCACTCCTTAGCGGGAGTGGGCACCGGGGAGCTGTTTTTT.

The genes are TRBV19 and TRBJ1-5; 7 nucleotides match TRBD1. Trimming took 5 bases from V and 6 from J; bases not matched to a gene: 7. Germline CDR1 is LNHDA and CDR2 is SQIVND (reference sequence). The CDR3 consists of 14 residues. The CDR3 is CASSDRASSQPQHF. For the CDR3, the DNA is TGTGCCAGTAGTGACAGGGCTTCTAGTCAGCCCCAGCATTTT.

This chain's CDR3 is CASSGGLRGFQPQHF. The CDR3 nucleotides read TGTGCCAGTAGTGGGGGCCTACGCGGGTTTCAGCCCCAGCATTTT. This chain joins TRBV19 and TRBJ1-5, with a tentative D call TRBD1 (6 bases). The V gene's germline CDR1 is LNHDA and CDR2 SQIVND (reference sequence). This CDR3 is built from 15 residues. The V gene lost 5 bases and the J gene lost 6 bases, with 17 bases spanning the gap.

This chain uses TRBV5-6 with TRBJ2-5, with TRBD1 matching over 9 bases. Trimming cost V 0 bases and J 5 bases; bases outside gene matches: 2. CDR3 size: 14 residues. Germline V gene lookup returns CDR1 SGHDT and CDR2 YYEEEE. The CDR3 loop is CASSLGQGGETQYF. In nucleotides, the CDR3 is TGTGCCAGCAGCTTGGGACAGGGGGGGGAGACCCAGTACTTC.

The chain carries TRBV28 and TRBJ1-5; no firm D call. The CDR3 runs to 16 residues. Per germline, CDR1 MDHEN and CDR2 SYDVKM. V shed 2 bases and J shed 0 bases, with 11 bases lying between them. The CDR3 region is CASSLLEDYSNQPQHF. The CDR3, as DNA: TGTGCCAGCAGTTTACTCGAGGACTATAGCAATCAGCCCCAGCATTTT.